This T cell receptor beta chain is drawn from a study of CD8+ T cells in alopecia areata. Findings and limits, study-wide: Normal scalp had lower clonality than lesional scalp, with alopecia totalis/universalis lesions showing this most strongly. In scalp samples, resident alphabeta T cells of normal skin are also sequenced. Possibly as an HLA-related effect, TCR sharing across patients appeared less clear than in mice.

CDR1 and CDR2 from the germline V gene are DFQATT and SNEGSKA (reference sequence). The CDR3 extends over 11 amino acids. Concerning this clone itself: The antigen remains undetermined. The junction and the germline gene differ at one end; a read error may be behind it.

Extracted RNA was reverse transcribed, and the resulting cDNA served as sequencing template. Clones were sequenced by immunoSEQ multiplex PCR, and TCRdb holds only the in-frame ones, with some missing. The sample shows 120,000 to 150,000 clones, around two thirds of them seen only once. The chain combines TRBV20-1 with TRBJ2-5; 13 nucleotides line up with TRBD2. The source is a human donor in good health. Sample: CD8+ T cells sorted from blood. The CDR3 bases are TGCAGTACTACTACTAGCGGGAGGGCCGACTTC. Residues: CSTTTSGRADF.